These T cell receptor beta chains were read from a single sample in a study of low-dose radiotherapy and immunotherapy resistance in tumors. TCRdb used MiXCR to reprocess the reads, holding one entry per CDR3 protein. The table records tens of thousands of distinct CDR3 sequences, roughly 20% of them present only once. This sample comprised PBMCs, obtained after low-dose radiotherapy plus immunotherapy. The receptors were gathered from a female donor with ovarian cancer. CDR3s include the opening cysteine and the closing phenylalanine or tryptophan. Fields, in order: J gene, CDR3 length, clone size, D gene, V gene, CDR3 DNA, CDR3 protein. D genes are given only for firm matches. Only part of the rows carry a size: once, few, many, or a class if the clone is expanded.

TRBJ2-7 | 13 | once | . | TRBV28 | TGTGCCAGCAATCCATCGCGTACGGGCGAGCAGTACTTC | CASNPSRTGEQYF
TRBJ1-1 | 18 | many | . | TRBV20-1 | TGCAGTGCTAGAGACCCCTTTCGTGGGGGACTCATGAACACTGAAGCTTTCTTT | CSARDPFRGGLMNTEAFF
TRBJ2-1 | 15 | many | TRBD2 | TRBV7-2 | TGTGCCAGCAGCCTGGGACTAGCGCCTGCCAATGAGCAGTTCTTC | CASSLGLAPANEQFF
TRBJ2-7 | 12 | many | . | TRBV5-1 | TGTGCCAGCAGCTTGTACGGTTACGAGCAGTACTTC | CASSLYGYEQYF
TRBJ2-4 | 15 | many | TRBD1 | TRBV28 | TGTGCCAGCAGTTTACAGGGGGTAACCAAAAACATTCAGTACTTC | CASSLQGVTKNIQYF
TRBJ1-5 | 14 | . | . | TRBV7-9 | TGTGCCAGCAGCGAAGGAGGGAACTATCAGCCCCAGCATTTT | CASSEGGNYQPQHF
TRBJ2-7 | 13 | few | . | TRBV6-2/TRBV6-3 | TGTGCCAGCAGTTACTTCCCCTCCTACGAGCAGTACTTC | CASSYFPSYEQYF
TRBJ1-2 | 13 | . | TRBD1 | TRBV7-9 | TGTGCCAGCAGGGATAGGACAGGGGTCGATATCACCTTC | CASRDRTGVDITF
TRBJ1-1 | 15 | . | TRBD1 | TRBV29-1 | TGCAGCGTTGGACAGGGAGGTGGGATCAGAGCTGAAGCTTTCTTT | CSVGQGGGIRAEAFF
TRBJ2-3 | 14 | many | . | TRBV7-2 | TGTGCCAGCAGCTCGGACTATGGCACAGATACGCAGTATTTT | CASSSDYGTDTQYF
TRBJ1-3 | 12 | . | . | TRBV29-1 | TGCAGCGCTACGGACCTCTCTAACACCATATATTTT | CSATDLSNTIYF
TRBJ2-7 | 17 | many | TRBD1 | TRBV5-1 | TGCGCCAGCAGCCCAATCGGACAGGGCGAAGGGTCCTACGAGCAGTACTTC | CASSPIGQGEGSYEQYF
TRBJ2-4 | 11 | many | . | TRBV6-2/TRBV6-3 | TGTGCCAGCGGGACAACTAACATTCAGTACTTC | CASGTTNIQYF